The 15 T cell receptor beta chains below all came from one sample that was sequenced in a study of T cells in Graves' hyperthyroidism and ophthalmopathy. RNA transcripts were the template for amplifying TCR beta CDR3 regions. The TCR CDR3 was amplified in a first-round RT-PCR using the HTBI primer set. One entry per CDR3 protein, called by TCRdb with MiXCR from the multiplex PCR reads. The sample consists of under 130,000 distinct CDR3 sequences, over 45% of them appearing once. The sequencing input was blood. Source of these receptors: a man in his forties with Graves' hyperthyroidism.

The chain employs TRBV10-3 and TRBJ1-2; 7 bases are shared with TRBD1. V shed 3 bases, J shed 13 bases, and the junction held 11 bases outside the gene matches. Germline lookup yields CDR1 ENHRY and CDR2 SYGVKD. The CDR3 is 13 amino acids. The CDR3 sequence: CAISDPGQVGFTF. The CDR3 nucleotides read TGTGCCATCAGTGACCCCGGACAGGTGGGGTTCACCTTC.

This clonotype turned up a few times. The chain employs TRBV11-2 and TRBJ1-5; D not resolved. The ends were cut back, 1 base at V and 4 bases at J, with 11 bases in the middle. The germline gives CDR1 SGHAT, CDR2 FQNNGV. The CDR3 covers 15 residues. Here the CDR3 reads CASSLVGRENQPQHF. CDR3 DNA: TGTGCCAGCAGCTTAGTGGGGAGGGAAAATCAGCCCCAGCATTTT.

This clonotype has ten or more counts. The rearrangement links TRBV29-1 to TRBJ2-1, with TRBD2 matching 14 bases. The CDR3 extends over 15 amino acids. Germline V lookup: CDR1 SQVTM, CDR2 ANQGSEA. Trimming removed 7 bases from V and 8 bases from J; junction bases left unmatched: 10. The CDR3 DNA is TGCAGCGCGCGGGGGGGACTAGCGGGAGATGATGAGCAGTTCTTC. Amino acids: CSARGGLAGDDEQFF.

The chain couples TRBV13 to TRBJ2-7, with 8 bases fitting TRBD2. The CDR3 totals 14 residues. The germline V gene has CDR1 PRHDT and CDR2 FYEKMQ (reference sequence). The trim removed 4 bases at V and 6 bases at J, leaving 8 bases unmatched. The CDR3 DNA reads as TGTGCCAGCAGCTCGGAAGCGGGGGAATCCGAGCAGTACTTC. This gives the protein CASSSEAGESEQYF.

A note on this clonotype: A much larger clonotype is one base distant, so this may be a read error. The chain uses TRBV6-6 and TRBJ2-7; TRBD1 aligns across 7 bases. Germline V gene data show CDR1 as MNHNY and CDR2 as SVGAGI (reference sequence). CDR3 length equals 15 residues. The chain's CDR3 is CASSYKGADRYGQYF. The CDR3 nucleotides read TGTGCCAGCAGTTACAAGGGGGCAGATAGGTACGGGCAGTACTTC.

This clonotype was seen ten or more times. V and J are TRBV5-1 and TRBJ2-7; 8 nucleotides align to TRBD1. The CDR3 loop spans 14 amino acids. Trimming removed 8 bases from V and 6 bases from J; junction bases left unmatched: 13. Germline V gene lookup returns CDR1 SGHRS and CDR2 YFSETQ. The CDR3 DNA reads TGCGCCAGTGCCCCGGAGGACAGGGTCGGCGAGCAGTACTTC. Translating gives CASAPEDRVGEQYF.

The sample holds many counts of this clonotype. The chain combines TRBV29-1 with TRBJ2-3; D call uncertain. Trimming took 1 base from V and 4 from J, leaving 0 bases between them. Germline lookup yields CDR1 SQVTM and CDR2 ANQGSEA. This CDR3 has 10 residues. For the CDR3, the DNA is TGCAGCGTTGAAGCAGATACGCAGTATTTT. Residues: CSVEADTQYF.

This rearrangement joins TRBV7-3 to TRBJ1-5; 7 positions agree with TRBD1. This CDR3 spans 15 amino acids. The germline gives CDR1 SGHTA, CDR2 FQGTGA. V lost 4 bases, J lost 7 bases, and 10 bases stayed unmatched. CDR3 protein: CASSSDRWTGQPQHF. The CDR3 nucleotides are TGTGCCAGCAGCTCGGACAGGTGGACGGGGCAGCCCCAGCATTTT. The full variable domain, completed using reference TRBV7-3 and TRBJ1-5, is GAGVSQTPSNKVTEKGKYVELRCDPISGHTALYWYRQSLGQGPEFLIYFQGTGAADDSGLPNDRFFAVRPEGSVSTLKIQRTERGDSAVYLCASSSDRWTGQPQHFGDGTRLSIL.

This clonotype was found many times. V and J are TRBV7-8 and TRBJ2-5; no reliable D call. The CDR3 runs 11 residues. The V and J ends lost 7 bases and 7 bases respectively, with 10 bases between them. The germline CDR1 and CDR2 sequences are SGHVS and FQNEAQ. As DNA, the CDR3 is TGTGCCAGCAAGTTTCTCGGGACCCAGTACTTC. This translates into CASKFLGTQYF.

This clonotype was seen ten or more times. The genes are TRBV2 and TRBJ1-2; D might be TRBD1 (6 bases). The CDR3 sequence is 14 residues long. V lost 4 bases, J lost 4 bases, and 13 bases lay in between. The germline gives CDR1 SNHLY, CDR2 FYNNEI. The CDR3 region is CASSAEQGPYGYTF. In nucleotides, the CDR3 is TGTGCCAGCAGTGCCGAACAGGGCCCCTATGGCTACACCTTC. The entire variable domain, with the rest obtained from reference TRBV2 and TRBJ1-2, is as follows: EPEVTQTPSHQVTQMGQEVILRCVPISNHLYFYWYRQILGQKVEFLVSFYNNEISEKSEIFDDQFSVERPDGSNFTLKIRSTKLEDSAMYFCASSAEQGPYGYTFGSGTRLTVV.

This clonotype came up once. The rearrangement links TRBV2 to TRBJ2-1; tentative D call: TRBD2 (6 bases). V shed 6 bases and J shed 10 bases, with 16 bases lying between them. The germline V gene encodes CDR1 SNHLY and CDR2 FYNNEI. The CDR3 contains 13 residues. The CDR3 here is CASSLLAFKEQFF. The CDR3 DNA is TGTGCCAGCAGCTTACTAGCTTTCAAGGAGCAGTTCTTC.

This chain links TRBV2 with TRBJ2-2, with D perhaps TRBD2 (5 bases). The CDR3 is made up of 14 amino acids. Trimming took 6 bases from V and 9 from J, leaving 17 bases between them. Looked up from germline, CDR1 is SNHLY and CDR2 is FYNNEI. CDR3 sequence reads: CASRFPGSLRELFF. In DNA form, the CDR3 reads TGTGCCAGCAGATTCCCGGGAAGCCTCCGGGAGCTGTTTTTT. Complete variable domain (other parts from reference TRBV2 and TRBJ2-2): EPEVTQTPSHQVTQMGQEVILRCVPISNHLYFYWYRQILGQKVEFLVSFYNNEISEKSEIFDDQFSVERPDGSNFTLKIRSTKLEDSAMYFCASRFPGSLRELFFGEGSRLTVL.

As concerns this clonotype: This is likely a read error, given that the CDR3 carries no conserved phenylalanine or tryptophan at its end. The chain uses TRBV12-3 or TRBV12-4 and TRBJ1-1; TRBD1 matches 7 bases. The CDR3 spans 15 residues. The J segment lost 6 bases and the V segment lost 4 bases, leaving 11 bases of the junction unmatched. CDR3 region: CASSSAGGKGAEAFL. The CDR3 DNA reads as TGTGCCAGCAGTTCCGCAGGGGGGAAAGGAGCTGAAGCTTTCTTG.

This clonotype was seen repeatedly, ten times or more. The chain uses TRBV20-1 and TRBJ2-1; TRBD2 aligns across 15 bases. The V gene's germline CDR1 is DFQATT and CDR2 SNEGSKA (reference sequence). CDR3 size: 16 residues. V was pared by 4 bases and J by 5 bases, with 6 bases of the junction left unmatched. The CDR3 is CSAIRTSGREHNEQFF. The CDR3 nucleotides are TGCAGTGCTATAAGGACTAGCGGGAGGGAGCACAATGAGCAGTTCTTC.

The V call is TRBV30, the J call TRBJ2-1; D is perhaps TRBD1 (5 bases). Deletions cut 0 bases from V and 7 bases from J, with 7 bases between. Germline lookup yields CDR1 GTSNPN and CDR2 SVGIG (reference sequence). The CDR3 totals 12 residues. The CDR3: CAWSVGANEQFF. The CDR3, as DNA: TGTGCCTGGAGTGTAGGGGCTAATGAGCAGTTCTTC.